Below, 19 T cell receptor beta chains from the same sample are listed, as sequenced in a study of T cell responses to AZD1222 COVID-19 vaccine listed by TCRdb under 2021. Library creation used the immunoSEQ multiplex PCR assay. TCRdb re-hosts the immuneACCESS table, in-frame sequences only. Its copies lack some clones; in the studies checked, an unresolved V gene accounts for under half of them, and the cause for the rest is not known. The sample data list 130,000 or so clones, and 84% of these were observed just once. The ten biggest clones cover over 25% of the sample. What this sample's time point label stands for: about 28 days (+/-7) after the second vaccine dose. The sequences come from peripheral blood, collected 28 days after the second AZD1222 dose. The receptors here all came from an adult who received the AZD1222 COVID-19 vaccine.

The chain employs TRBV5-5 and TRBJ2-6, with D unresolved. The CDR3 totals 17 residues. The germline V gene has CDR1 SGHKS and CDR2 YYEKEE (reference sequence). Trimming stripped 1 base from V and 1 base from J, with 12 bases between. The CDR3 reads CASSLSERLSGANVLTF. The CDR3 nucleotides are TGTGCCAGCAGCTTGTCGGAGCGACTTTCTGGGGCCAACGTCCTGACTTTC.

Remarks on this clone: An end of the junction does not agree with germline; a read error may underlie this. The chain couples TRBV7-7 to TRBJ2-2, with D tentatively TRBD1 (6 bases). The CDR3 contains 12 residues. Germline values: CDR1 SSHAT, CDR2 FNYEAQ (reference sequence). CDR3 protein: CASSTGFGELFF. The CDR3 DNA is TGTGCTAGCAGCACAGGGTTTGGGGAGCTGTTTTTT.

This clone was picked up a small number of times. CDR3 sequence (DNA): TGTGCCAGCAACCGAGGGGGCTACACCGGGGAGCTGTTTTTT. Translated, it gives CASNRGGYTGELFF. This rearrangement joins TRBV6-6 to TRBJ2-2; TRBD1 aligns across 7 bases. Per the germline V gene, CDR1 is MNHNY and CDR2 is SVGAGI (reference sequence). Trimming took 7 bases from V and 3 from J; bases not matched to a gene: 5. The CDR3 length is 14 residues.

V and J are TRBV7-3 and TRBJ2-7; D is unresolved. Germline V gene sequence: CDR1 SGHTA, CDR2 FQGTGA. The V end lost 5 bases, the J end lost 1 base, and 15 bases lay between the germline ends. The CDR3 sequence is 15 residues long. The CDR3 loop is CASSGGAGSSYEQYF. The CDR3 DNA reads TGTGCCAGCAGCGGTGGTGCTGGGTCTTCCTACGAGCAGTACTTC.

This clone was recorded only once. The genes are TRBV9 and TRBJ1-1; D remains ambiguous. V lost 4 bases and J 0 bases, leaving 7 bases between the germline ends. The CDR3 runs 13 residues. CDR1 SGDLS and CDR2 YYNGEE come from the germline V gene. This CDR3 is CASSSTMNTEAFF. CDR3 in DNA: TGTGCCAGCAGCTCAACCATGAACACTGAAGCTTTCTTT. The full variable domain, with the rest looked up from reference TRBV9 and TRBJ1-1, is DSGVTQTPKHLITATGQRVTLRCSPRSGDLSVYWYQQSLDQGLQFLIQYYNGEERAKGNILERFSAQQFPDLHSELNLSSLELGDSALYFCASSSTMNTEAFFGQGTRLTVV.

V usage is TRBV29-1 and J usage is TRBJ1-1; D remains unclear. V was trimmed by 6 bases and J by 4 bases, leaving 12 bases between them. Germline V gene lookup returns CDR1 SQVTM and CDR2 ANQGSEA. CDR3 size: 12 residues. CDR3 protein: CSVRERATEAFF. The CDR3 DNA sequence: TGCAGCGTCCGGGAACGGGCCACTGAAGCTTTCTTT.

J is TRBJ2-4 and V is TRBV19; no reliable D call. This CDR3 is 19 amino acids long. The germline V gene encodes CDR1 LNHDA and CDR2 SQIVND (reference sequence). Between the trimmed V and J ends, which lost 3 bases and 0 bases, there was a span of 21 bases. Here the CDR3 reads CASSIYGQTNTGAKNIQYF. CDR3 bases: TGTGCCAGTAGTATCTACGGGCAGACAAACACCGGAGCCAAAAACATTCAGTACTTC.

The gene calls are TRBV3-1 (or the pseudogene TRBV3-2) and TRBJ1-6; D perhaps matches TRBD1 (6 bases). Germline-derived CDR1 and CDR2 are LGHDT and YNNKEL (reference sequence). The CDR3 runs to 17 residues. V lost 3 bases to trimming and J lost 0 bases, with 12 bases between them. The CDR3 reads CASSQTQGRSYNSPLHF. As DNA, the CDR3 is TGTGCCAGCAGCCAGACACAGGGACGCTCCTATAATTCACCCCTCCACTTT.

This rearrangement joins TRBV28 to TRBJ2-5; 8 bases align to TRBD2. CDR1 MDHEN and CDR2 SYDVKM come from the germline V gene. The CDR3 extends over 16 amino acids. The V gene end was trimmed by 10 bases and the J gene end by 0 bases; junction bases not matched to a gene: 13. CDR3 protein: CATTGGPLMYQETQYF. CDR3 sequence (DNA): TGTGCCACCACGGGGGGGCCACTTATGTACCAAGAGACCCAGTACTTC.

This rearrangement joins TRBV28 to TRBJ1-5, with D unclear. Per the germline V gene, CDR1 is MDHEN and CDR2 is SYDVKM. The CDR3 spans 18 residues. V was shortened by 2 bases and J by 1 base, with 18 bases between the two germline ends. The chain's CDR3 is CASSLRVFSGPSNQPQHF. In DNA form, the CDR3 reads TGTGCCAGCAGTTTAAGGGTGTTTTCTGGGCCCAGCAATCAGCCCCAGCATTTT.

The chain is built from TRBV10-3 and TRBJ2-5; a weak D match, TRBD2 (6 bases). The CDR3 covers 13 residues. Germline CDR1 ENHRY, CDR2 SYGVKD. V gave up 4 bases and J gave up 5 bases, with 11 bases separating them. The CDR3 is CAISGGAGETQYF. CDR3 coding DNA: TGTGCCATCAGTGGGGGAGCGGGTGAGACCCAGTACTTC.

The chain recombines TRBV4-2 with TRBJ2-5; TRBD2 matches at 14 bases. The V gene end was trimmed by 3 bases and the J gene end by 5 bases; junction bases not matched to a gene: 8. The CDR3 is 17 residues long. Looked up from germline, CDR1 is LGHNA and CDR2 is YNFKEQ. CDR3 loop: CASSQGETSGGVETQYF. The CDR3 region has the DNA TGTGCCAGCAGCCAGGGTGAGACTAGCGGGGGGGTTGAGACCCAGTACTTC.

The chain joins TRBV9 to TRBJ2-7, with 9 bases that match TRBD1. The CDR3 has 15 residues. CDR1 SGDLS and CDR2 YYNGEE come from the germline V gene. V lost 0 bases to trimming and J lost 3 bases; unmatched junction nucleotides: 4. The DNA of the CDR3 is TGTGCCAGCAGCGTAGGGGTGACAGGGGGCTACGAGCAGTACTTC. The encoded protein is CASSVGVTGGYEQYF. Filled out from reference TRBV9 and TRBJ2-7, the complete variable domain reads DSGVTQTPKHLITATGQRVTLRCSPRSGDLSVYWYQQSLDQGLQFLIQYYNGEERAKGNILERFSAQQFPDLHSELNLSSLELGDSALYFCASSVGVTGGYEQYFGPGTRLTVT.

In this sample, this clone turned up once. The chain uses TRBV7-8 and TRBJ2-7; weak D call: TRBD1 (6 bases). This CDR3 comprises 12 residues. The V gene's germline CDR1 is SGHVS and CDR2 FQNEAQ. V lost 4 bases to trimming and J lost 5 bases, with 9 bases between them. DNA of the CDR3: TGTGCCAGCAGCTCACAGGGTAACGAGCAGTACTTC. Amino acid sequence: CASSSQGNEQYF.

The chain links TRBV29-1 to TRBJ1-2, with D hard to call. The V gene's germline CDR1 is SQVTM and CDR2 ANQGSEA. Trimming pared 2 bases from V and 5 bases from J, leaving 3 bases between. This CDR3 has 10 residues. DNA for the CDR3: TGCAGCGTTGAATATTATGGCTACACCTTC. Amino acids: CSVEYYGYTF.

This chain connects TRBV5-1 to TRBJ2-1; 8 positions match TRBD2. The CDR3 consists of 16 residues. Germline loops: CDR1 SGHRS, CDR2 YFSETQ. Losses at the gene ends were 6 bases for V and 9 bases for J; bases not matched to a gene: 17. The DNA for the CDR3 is TGCGCCAGCACCCCCTCGGGTCCGGGGCGGGGGGCTGAGCAGTTCTTC. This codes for CASTPSGPGRGAEQFF.

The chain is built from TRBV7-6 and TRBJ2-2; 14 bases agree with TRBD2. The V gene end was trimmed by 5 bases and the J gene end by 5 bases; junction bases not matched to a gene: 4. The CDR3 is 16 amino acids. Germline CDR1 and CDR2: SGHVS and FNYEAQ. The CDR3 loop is CASSRTSGGRTGELFF. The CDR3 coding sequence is TGTGCCAGCAGCCGGACTAGCGGGGGGCGTACCGGGGAGCTGTTTTTT.

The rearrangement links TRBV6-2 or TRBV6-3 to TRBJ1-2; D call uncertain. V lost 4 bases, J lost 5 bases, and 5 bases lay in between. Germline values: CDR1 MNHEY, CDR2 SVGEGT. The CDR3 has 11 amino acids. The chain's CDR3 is CASSLGYGYTF. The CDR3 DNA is TGTGCCAGCAGTTTGGGATATGGCTACACCTTC.

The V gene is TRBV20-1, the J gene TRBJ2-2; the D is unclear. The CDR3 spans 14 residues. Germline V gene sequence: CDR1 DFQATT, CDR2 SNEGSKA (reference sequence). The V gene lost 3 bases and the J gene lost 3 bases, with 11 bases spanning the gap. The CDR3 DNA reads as TGCAGTGCTAGTAGGCAGGCGCACACCGGGGAGCTGTTTTTT. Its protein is CSASRQAHTGELFF.